This TCR beta chain was captured in a study of T cell repertoires in cytomegalovirus infection. Study-level background: Selection of CMV epitopes for the study included recently identified HLA-C-restricted and well-studied HLA-B-restricted ones. Shared public TCR beta signatures pointed to both CMV infection and a matching HLA type.

This clonotype was counted ten times or more. Its target is unknown. TCRdb itself ran the reads through MiXCR, one entry per CDR3 protein. This table has some 900,000 distinct CDR3 sequences, 30% to 35% appearing once. The CDR3 is 12 amino acids. Between the trimmed V and J ends, which lost 1 base and 7 bases, there was a span of 5 bases. The V gene's germline CDR1 is SGHVS and CDR2 FQNEAQ. Study-wide findings and caveats: Clonotype analysis showed dominance of the ex vivo response by HLA-C-restricted CMV-specific TCR beta clonotypes. Individuals carrying CMV plus the relevant HLA were identified by cumulative frequency of public TCR beta families.

The starting material was cultured CD8+ T cells from PBMCs, obtained from culture after CMV antigen stimulation. The chain couples TRBV7-8 to TRBJ2-1, with D hard to call. This clonotype was sampled from a human donor in good health (CMV status not recorded). Some clones in this sample may be carry-over from other donors' samples. The CDR3 DNA is TGTGCCAGCAGCTTAGTCGTGAATGAGCAGTTCTTC. This sequence encodes CASSLVVNEQFF.